What follows are 17 T cell receptor beta chains derived from one specimen sequenced in a study of immune evolution from preneoplasia to lung adenocarcinoma. Clones were sequenced by immunoSEQ multiplex PCR, and TCRdb holds only the in-frame ones, with some missing. The repertoire consists of 14,000 to 15,000 clones, with roughly 80% occurring once and the leading ten covering 2.5% to 3.5%. The sequenced sample was FFPE minimally invasive lung adenocarcinoma tissue. The receptors come from a person in their sixties or seventies with lung adenocarcinoma.

This clone was seen only once. This chain connects TRBV20-1 to TRBJ1-1; the D is unclear. CDR1 and CDR2 (germline): DFQATT, SNEGSKA (reference sequence). CDR3 size: 11 residues. V shed 5 bases and J shed 7 bases, with 11 bases lying between them. The DNA for the CDR3 is TGCAGTGCTCCGGGGATCGGTGAAGCTTTCTTT. Protein: CSAPGIGEAFF.

The chain carries TRBV2 and TRBJ1-5, with a weak D call TRBD1 (5 bases). The CDR3 spans 14 residues. Germline lookup yields CDR1 SNHLY and CDR2 FYNNEI. The V end was cut by 7 bases, the J end by 0 bases, with 10 bases between. The CDR3, as DNA: TGTGCCAGCACGTCGGGGGTTAGCAATCAGCCCCAGCATTTT. Its translation is CASTSGVSNQPQHF. The full variable domain, in which reference TRBV2 and TRBJ1-5 provide the parts outside the CDR3, is EPEVTQTPSHQVTQMGQEVILRCVPISNHLYFYWYRQILGQKVEFLVSFYNNEISEKSEIFDDQFSVERPDGSNFTLKIRSTKLEDSAMYFCASTSGVSNQPQHFGDGTRLSIL.

The chain joins TRBV11-3 to TRBJ2-7, with D perhaps matching TRBD2 (5 bases). CDR1 is SGHNT, CDR2 YENEEA, per germline. CDR3 length: 14 residues. V was trimmed by 5 bases and J by 3 bases, leaving 14 bases between them. The CDR3 bases are TGTGCCAGCAGCCCCAAGAGAGGGATCTACGAGCAGTACTTC. Translated: CASSPKRGIYEQYF. The whole variable domain, remainder taken from reference TRBV11-3 and TRBJ2-7, is EAGVVQSPRYKIIEKKQPVAFWCNPISGHNTLYWYLQNLGQGPELLIRYENEEAVDDSQLPKDRFSAERLKGVDSTLKIQPAELGDSAVYLCASSPKRGIYEQYFGPGTRLTVT.

J is TRBJ1-5 and V is TRBV6-5; TRBD1 might be the D (5 bases). The V end was cut by 4 bases, the J end by 7 bases, with 17 bases between. This CDR3 has 15 amino acids. Germline V CDR1 and CDR2: MNHEY, SVGAGI. CDR3 region: CASSSLHDSWQPQHF. The CDR3 region has the DNA TGTGCCAGCAGTTCTCTACACGACAGCTGGCAGCCCCAGCATTTT.

The chain carries TRBV20-1 and TRBJ1-1; D is unclear. Trimming stripped 6 bases from V and 1 base from J, with 6 bases between. The CDR3 is 11 residues long. Per the germline V gene, CDR1 is DFQATT and CDR2 is SNEGSKA (reference sequence). The CDR3 sequence is CSAVENTEAFF. DNA of the CDR3: TGCAGTGCGGTTGAGAACACTGAAGCTTTCTTT.

The gene calls are TRBV6-1 and TRBJ1-5; no definite D call. In germline, CDR1 is MNHNS, CDR2 SASEGT. The CDR3 totals 14 residues. V lost 6 bases and J lost 4, with 13 bases in between. CDR3 sequence reads: CASRDGISNQPQHF. CDR3 DNA: TGTGCCAGCAGGGACGGAATAAGTAATCAGCCCCAGCATTTT.

Written as DNA, the CDR3 is TGTGCCAGCAGCCCGCGTTGGGGGCAAGAGACCCAGTACTTC. Its translation is CASSPRWGQETQYF. This chain connects TRBV11-3 to TRBJ2-5; D is possibly TRBD1 or TRBD2 (5 bases each). V lost 5 bases and J lost 2, with 12 bases in between. CDR1 is SGHNT, CDR2 YENEEA, per germline. CDR3 size: 14 residues.

The chain is built from TRBV6-4 and TRBJ2-6, with 8 nucleotides matching TRBD1. Per the germline V gene, CDR1 is MRHNA and CDR2 is SNTAGT. V dropped 4 bases and J dropped 0; count of bases not matched to a gene: 2. The CDR3 consists of 16 residues. Written as DNA, the CDR3 is TGTGCCAGCAGTGCCGGGACAGGCTCTGGGGCCAACGTCCTGACTTTC. Protein product: CASSAGTGSGANVLTF.

The chain is built from TRBV7-9 and TRBJ2-2; weak D call: TRBD1 (5 bases). Germline V gene sequence: CDR1 SEHNR, CDR2 FQNEAQ (reference sequence). The CDR3 extends over 16 amino acids. Trimming removed 6 bases from V and 0 bases from J, with 14 bases in between. The CDR3 DNA reads as TGTGCCAGCAGACGGACAACTTATTCGAACACCGGGGAGCTGTTTTTT. Amino acids: CASRRTTYSNTGELFF. The full variable domain, with the rest looked up from reference TRBV7-9 and TRBJ2-2, is DTGVSQNPRHKITKRGQNVTFRCDPISEHNRLYWYRQTLGQGPEFLTYFQNEAQLEKSRLLSDRFSAERPKGSFSTLEIQRTEQGDSAMYLCASRRTTYSNTGELFFGEGSRLTVL.

The chain uses TRBV5-4 and TRBJ2-7; TRBD2 matches 11 bases. CDR1 is SGHNT, CDR2 YYREEE, per germline (reference sequence). V lost 4 bases, J lost 5 bases, and 8 bases stayed unmatched. The CDR3 sequence is 15 residues long. CDR3 sequence: CASSPRIAGGDEQYF. The DNA of the CDR3 is TGTGCCAGCAGCCCACGGATAGCGGGAGGGGACGAGCAGTACTTC.

The J gene is TRBJ2-2, the V gene TRBV4-3; D call uncertain. Germline values: CDR1 LGHNA, CDR2 YSLEER. The CDR3 is 15 amino acids. V lost 3 bases and J 4 bases, leaving 12 bases between the germline ends. The CDR3 is CASSQGQRSTGELFF. Here the CDR3 DNA reads TGCGCCAGCAGCCAGGGCCAAAGAAGCACCGGGGAGCTGTTTTTT.

This clone has just one count. The gene calls are TRBV4-3 and TRBJ2-1; possible D gene TRBD2, 5 bases. CDR1 is LGHNA and CDR2 is YSLEER in the germline V gene. With 0 bases removed from V and 0 bases from J, the gap between germline ends came to 9 bases. CDR3 size: 16 residues. CDR3 amino acids: CASSQEDGISYNEQFF. The CDR3, as DNA: TGCGCCAGCAGCCAAGAAGACGGGATCTCCTACAATGAGCAGTTCTTC.

The chain couples TRBV27 to TRBJ1-1, with D possibly TRBD1 on 6 matching bases. The CDR3 totals 13 residues. The V and J ends lost 5 bases and 7 bases respectively, with 14 bases between them. The germline V gene encodes CDR1 MNHEY and CDR2 SMNVEV (reference sequence). In DNA form, the CDR3 reads TGTGCCAGCAGTAAACAGGGAATAGGTGAAGCTTTCTTT. Its translation is CASSKQGIGEAFF.

The rearrangement joins TRBV14 to TRBJ2-1; D is unclear. Between the trimmed V and J ends, which lost 0 bases and 3 bases, there was a span of 12 bases. The CDR3 is 16 residues long. In germline, CDR1 is SGHDN, CDR2 FVKESK. The DNA of the CDR3 is TGTGCCAGCAGCCAAGAGTTTCAAACCAGCTACAATGAGCAGTTCTTC. It is translated as CASSQEFQTSYNEQFF.

The chain joins TRBV9 to TRBJ2-5; D might be TRBD2 (5 bases). V was shortened by 0 bases and J by 4 bases, with 13 bases between the two germline ends. CDR3 length: 15 amino acids. Germline-derived CDR1 and CDR2 are SGDLS and YYNGEE. For the CDR3, the DNA is TGTGCCAGCAGCGTAGGAGGAGGCCAGCGAGAGACCCAGTACTTC. Translated, it gives CASSVGGGQRETQYF.

The genes are TRBV7-2 and TRBJ1-3, with D uncertain. The CDR3 runs to 14 residues. Germline assignment: CDR1 SGHTA and CDR2 FQGNSA. V lost 3 bases to trimming and J lost 4 bases, with 10 bases between them. The CDR3 DNA is TGTGCCAGCAGCTTTGGTCGGCTGGGAAACACCATATATTTT. Encoded protein: CASSFGRLGNTIYF.

V gene TRBV27 combines with J gene TRBJ1-1, with D unclear. CDR3 size: 18 residues. Germline V gene lookup returns CDR1 MNHEY and CDR2 SMNVEV (reference sequence). Between the trimmed V and J ends, which lost 6 bases and 3 bases, there was a span of 26 bases. The CDR3 DNA is TGTGCCAGCAGGGGGAGGCGGTGGTCATCAGTCGCGGACACTGAAGCTTTCTTT. Its protein product is CASRGRRWSSVADTEAFF.